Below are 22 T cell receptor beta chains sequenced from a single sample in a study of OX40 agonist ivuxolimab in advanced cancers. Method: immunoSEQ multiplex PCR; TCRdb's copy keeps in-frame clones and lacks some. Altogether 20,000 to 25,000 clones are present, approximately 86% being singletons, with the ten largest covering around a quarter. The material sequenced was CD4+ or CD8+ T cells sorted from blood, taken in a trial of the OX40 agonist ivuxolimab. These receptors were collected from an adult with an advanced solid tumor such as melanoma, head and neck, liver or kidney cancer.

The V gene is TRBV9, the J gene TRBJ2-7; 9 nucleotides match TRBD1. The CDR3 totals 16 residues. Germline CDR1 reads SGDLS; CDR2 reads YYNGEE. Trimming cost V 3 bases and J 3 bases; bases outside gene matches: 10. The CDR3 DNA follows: TGTGCCAGCAGCGACCGGGACAGGGCGGACCGCTACGAGCAGTACTTC. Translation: CASSDRDRADRYEQYF.

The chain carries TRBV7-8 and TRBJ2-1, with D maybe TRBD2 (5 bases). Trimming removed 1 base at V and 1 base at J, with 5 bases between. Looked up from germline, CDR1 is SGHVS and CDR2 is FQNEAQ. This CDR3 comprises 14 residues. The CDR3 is CASSLGTSYNEQFF. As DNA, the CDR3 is TGTGCCAGCAGCTTAGGGACTTCCTACAATGAGCAGTTCTTC. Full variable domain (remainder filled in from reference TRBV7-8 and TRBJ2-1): GAGVSQSPRYKVAKRGQDVALRCDPISGHVSLFWYQQALGQGPEFLTYFQNEAQLDKSGLPSDRFFAERPEGSVSTLKIQRTQQEDSAVYLCASSLGTSYNEQFFGPGTRLTVL.

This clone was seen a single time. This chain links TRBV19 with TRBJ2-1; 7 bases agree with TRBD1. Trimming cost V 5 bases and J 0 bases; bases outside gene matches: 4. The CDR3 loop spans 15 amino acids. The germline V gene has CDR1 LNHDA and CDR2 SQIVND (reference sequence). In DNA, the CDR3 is TGTGCCAGTAGTCCCGGGACAGACTCCTACAATGAGCAGTTCTTC. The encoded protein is CASSPGTDSYNEQFF.

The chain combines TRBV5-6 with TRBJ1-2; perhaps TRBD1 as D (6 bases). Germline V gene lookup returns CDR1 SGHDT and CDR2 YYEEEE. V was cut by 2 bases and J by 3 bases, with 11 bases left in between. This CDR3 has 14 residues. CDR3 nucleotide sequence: TGTGCCAGCAGCTTTAAAAGGACAGACTATGGCTACACCTTC. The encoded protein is CASSFKRTDYGYTF.

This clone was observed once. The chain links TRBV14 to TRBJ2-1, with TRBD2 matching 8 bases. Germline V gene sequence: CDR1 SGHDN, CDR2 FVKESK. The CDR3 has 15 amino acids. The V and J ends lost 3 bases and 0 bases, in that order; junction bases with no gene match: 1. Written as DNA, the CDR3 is TGTGCCAGCAGCCAGGGGACTAGCTCCTACAATGAGCAGTTCTTC. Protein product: CASSQGTSSYNEQFF. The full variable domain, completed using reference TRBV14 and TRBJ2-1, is EAGVTQFPSHSVIEKGQTVTLRCDPISGHDNLYWYRRVMGKEIKFLLHFVKESKQDESGMPNNRFLAERTGGTYSTLKVQPAELEDSGVYFCASSQGTSSYNEQFFGPGTRLTVL.

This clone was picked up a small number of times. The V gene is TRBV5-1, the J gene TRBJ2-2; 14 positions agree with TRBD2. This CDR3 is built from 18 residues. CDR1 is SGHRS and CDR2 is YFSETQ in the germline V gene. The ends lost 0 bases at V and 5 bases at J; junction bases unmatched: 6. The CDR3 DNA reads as TGCGCCAGCAGCTTGGCCGTGAGACTAGCGGGAGGGACCGGGGAGCTGTTTTTT. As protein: CASSLAVRLAGGTGELFF.

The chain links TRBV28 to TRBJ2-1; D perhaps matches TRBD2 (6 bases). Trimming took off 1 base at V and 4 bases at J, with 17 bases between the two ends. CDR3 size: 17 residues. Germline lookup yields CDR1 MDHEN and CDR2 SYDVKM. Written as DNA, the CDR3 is TGTGCCAGCAGTTTATCATACGGGGCTAGCGTTTACAATGAGCAGTTCTTC. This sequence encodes CASSLSYGASVYNEQFF. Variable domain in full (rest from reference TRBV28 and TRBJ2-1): DVKVTQSSRYLVKRTGEKVFLECVQDMDHENMFWYRQDPGLGLRLIYFSYDVKMKEKGDIPEGYSVSREKKERFSLILESASTNQTSMYLCASSLSYGASVYNEQFFGPGTRLTVL.

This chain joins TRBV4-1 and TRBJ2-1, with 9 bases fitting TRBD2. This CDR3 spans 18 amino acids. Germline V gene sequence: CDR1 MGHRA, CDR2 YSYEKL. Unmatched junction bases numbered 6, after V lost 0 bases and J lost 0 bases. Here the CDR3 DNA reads TGCGCCAGCAGCCAAGAGCCCTCAGCGGGAGGCTCCTACAATGAGCAGTTCTTC. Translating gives CASSQEPSAGGSYNEQFF.

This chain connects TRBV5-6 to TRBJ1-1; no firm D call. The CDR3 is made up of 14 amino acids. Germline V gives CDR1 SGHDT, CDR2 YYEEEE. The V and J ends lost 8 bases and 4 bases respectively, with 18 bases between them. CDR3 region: CASETGLESTEAFF. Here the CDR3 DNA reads TGTGCCAGTGAAACGGGGTTAGAGAGCACTGAAGCTTTCTTT.

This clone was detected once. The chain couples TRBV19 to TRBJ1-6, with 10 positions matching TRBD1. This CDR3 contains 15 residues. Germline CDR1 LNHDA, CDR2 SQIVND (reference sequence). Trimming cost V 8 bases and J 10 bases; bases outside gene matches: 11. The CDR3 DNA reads TGTGCCAGTTCCCCCGGAGGGACAGGGGCCTCACCCCTCCACTTT. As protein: CASSPGGTGASPLHF.

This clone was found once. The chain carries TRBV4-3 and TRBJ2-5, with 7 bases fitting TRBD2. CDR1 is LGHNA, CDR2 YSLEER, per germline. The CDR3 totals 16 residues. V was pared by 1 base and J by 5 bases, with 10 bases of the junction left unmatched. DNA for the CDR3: TGCGCCAGCAGCCAAGGGGGCCGACTAGCTCGGGAGACCCAGTACTTC. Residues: CASSQGGRLARETQYF.

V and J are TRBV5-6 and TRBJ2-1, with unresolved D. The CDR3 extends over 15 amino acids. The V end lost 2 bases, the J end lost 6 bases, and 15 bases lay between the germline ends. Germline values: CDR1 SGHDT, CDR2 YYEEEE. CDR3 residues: CASSFESVAVNEQFF. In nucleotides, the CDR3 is TGTGCCAGCAGCTTTGAGTCCGTTGCTGTCAATGAGCAGTTCTTC. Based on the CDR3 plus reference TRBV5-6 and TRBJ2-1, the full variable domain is DAGVTQSPTHLIKTRGQQVTLRCSPKSGHDTVSWYQQALGQGPQFIFQYYEEEERQRGNFPDRFSGHQFPNYSSELNVNALLLGDSALYLCASSFESVAVNEQFFGPGTRLTVL.

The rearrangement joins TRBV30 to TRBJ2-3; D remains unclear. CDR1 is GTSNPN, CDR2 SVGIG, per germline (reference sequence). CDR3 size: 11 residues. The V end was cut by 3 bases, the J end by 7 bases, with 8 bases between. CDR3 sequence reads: CAWRMTNTQYF. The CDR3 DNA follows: TGTGCCTGGAGAATGACGAATACGCAGTATTTT. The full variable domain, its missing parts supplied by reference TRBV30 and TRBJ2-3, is SQTIHQWPATLVQPVGSPLSLECTVEGTSNPNLYWYRQAAGRGLQLLFYSVGIGQISSEVPQNLSASRPQDRQFILSSKKLLLSDSGFYLCAWRMTNTQYFGPGTRLTVL.

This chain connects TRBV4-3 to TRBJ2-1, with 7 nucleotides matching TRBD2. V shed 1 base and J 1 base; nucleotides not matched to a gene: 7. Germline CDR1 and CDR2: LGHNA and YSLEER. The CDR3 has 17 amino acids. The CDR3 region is CASSQVSGGSSYNEQFF. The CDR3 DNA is TGCGCCAGCAGCCAAGTTAGTGGCGGGAGTTCCTACAATGAGCAGTTCTTC.

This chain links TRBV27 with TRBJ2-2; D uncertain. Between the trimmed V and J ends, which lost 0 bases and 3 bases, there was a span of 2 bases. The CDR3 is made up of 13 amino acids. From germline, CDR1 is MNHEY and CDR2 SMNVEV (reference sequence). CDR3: CASSLSYTGELFF. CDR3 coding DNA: TGTGCCAGCAGTTTATCTTACACCGGGGAGCTGTTTTTT.

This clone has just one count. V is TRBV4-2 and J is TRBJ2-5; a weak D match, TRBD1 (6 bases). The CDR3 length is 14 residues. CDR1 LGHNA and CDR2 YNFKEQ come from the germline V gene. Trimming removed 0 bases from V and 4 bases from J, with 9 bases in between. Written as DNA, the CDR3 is TGTGCCAGCAGCCAAGAAACAGGGAGAGAGACCCAGTACTTC. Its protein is CASSQETGRETQYF.

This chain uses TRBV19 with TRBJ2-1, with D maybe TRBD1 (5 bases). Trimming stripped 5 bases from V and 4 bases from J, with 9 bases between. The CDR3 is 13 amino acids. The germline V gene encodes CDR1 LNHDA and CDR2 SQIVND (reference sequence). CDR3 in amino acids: CASSSDIYNEQFF. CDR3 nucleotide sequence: TGTGCCAGTAGTTCGGACATATACAATGAGCAGTTCTTC. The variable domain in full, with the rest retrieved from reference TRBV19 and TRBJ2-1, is DGGITQSPKYLFRKEGQNVTLSCEQNLNHDAMYWYRQDPGQGLRLIYYSQIVNDFQKGDIAEGYSVSREKKESFPLTVTSAQKNPTAFYLCASSSDIYNEQFFGPGTRLTVL.

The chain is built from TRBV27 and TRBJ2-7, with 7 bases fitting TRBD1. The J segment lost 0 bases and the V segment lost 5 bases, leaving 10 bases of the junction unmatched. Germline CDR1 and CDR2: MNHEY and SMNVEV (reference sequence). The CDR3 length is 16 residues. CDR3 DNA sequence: TGTGCCAGCAGTGCCGATGACAGGGCGACCTCCTACGAGCAGTACTTC. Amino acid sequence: CASSADDRATSYEQYF.

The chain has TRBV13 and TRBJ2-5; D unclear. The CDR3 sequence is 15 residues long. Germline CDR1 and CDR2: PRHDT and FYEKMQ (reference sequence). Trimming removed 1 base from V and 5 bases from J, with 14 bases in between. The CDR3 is CASSLEGRGMETQYF. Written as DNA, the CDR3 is TGTGCCAGCAGCTTAGAGGGCCGAGGAATGGAGACCCAGTACTTC.

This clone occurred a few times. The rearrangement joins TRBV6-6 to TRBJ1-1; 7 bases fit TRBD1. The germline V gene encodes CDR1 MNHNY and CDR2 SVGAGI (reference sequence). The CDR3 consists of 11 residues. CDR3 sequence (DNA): TGTGCAGGGGGCCCGGACACTGAAGCTTTCTTT. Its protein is CAGGPDTEAFF.

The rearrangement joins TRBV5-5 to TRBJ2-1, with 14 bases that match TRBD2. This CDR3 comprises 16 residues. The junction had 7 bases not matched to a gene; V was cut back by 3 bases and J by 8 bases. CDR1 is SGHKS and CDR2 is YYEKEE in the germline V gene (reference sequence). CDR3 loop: CASSSRLAGGRDEQFF. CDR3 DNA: TGTGCCAGCAGCTCGCGACTAGCGGGAGGGAGGGATGAGCAGTTCTTC.

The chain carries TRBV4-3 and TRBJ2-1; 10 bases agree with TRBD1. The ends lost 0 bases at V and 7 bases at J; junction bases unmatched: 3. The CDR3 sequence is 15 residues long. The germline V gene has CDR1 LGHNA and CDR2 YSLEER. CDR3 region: CASSQDRDRGNEQFF. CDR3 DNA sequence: TGCGCCAGCAGCCAAGATCGGGACAGGGGTAATGAGCAGTTCTTC.